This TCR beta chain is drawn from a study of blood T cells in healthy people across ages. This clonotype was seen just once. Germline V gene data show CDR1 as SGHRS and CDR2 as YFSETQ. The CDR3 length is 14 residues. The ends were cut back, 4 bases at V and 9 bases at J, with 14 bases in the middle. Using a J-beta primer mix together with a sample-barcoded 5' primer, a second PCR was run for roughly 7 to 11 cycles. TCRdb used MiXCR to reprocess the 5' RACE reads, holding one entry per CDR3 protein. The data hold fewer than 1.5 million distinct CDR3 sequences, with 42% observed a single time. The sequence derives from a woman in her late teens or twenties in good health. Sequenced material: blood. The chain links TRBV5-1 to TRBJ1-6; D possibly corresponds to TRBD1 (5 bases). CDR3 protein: CASSPDSEISPLHF. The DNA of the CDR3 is TGCGCCAGCAGCCCAGACAGTGAGATTTCACCCCTCCACTTT.